This T cell receptor beta chain was identified during a study of shared T cell receptors in the human thymus. This CDR3 region has 18 residues. The V end was cut by 4 bases, the J end by 3 bases, with 24 bases between. Germline CDR1 and CDR2: MNHEY and SMNVEV (reference sequence). Measured with immunoSEQ multiplex PCR; TCRdb has only the in-frame clones, and not every one. The sample contains about 380,000 clones, 95% of which appear only once. The chain links TRBV27 to TRBJ2-5; tentatively, D is TRBD1 (6 bases). The source is a human donor. Sequencing used thymocytes. CDR3 residues: CASSSKRLPPGQKETQYF. The DNA of the CDR3 is TGTGCCAGCAGTTCCAAGAGACTACCTCCGGGACAAAAAGAGACCCAGTACTTC.